The T cell receptor (beta chain) described here comes from a study of TIL therapy for anti-PD-1-resistant metastatic lung cancer. This CDR3 comprises 16 residues. Germline CDR1 is KGHSH and CDR2 is LQKENI. Germline trimming cut 5 bases from V and 11 bases from J; bases unmatched to any gene: 17. The immunoSEQ assay was v3. Only in-frame clones appear in the TCRdb table, and some are missing; sequencing was by immunoSEQ multiplex PCR. The sample has roughly 58,000 clones, more than 80% seen once. Time point meaning: pre-treatment sample, taken before nivolumab and TIL therapy. This rearrangement joins TRBV18 to TRBJ2-4; 8 nucleotides match TRBD1. The material was blood, obtained at baseline. This TCR derives from a person between 30 and 80 years old with non-small cell lung cancer. CDR3 protein: CASSSTGTGPIGVQYF. The CDR3, as DNA: TGTGCCAGCTCATCGACAGGGACAGGACCTATAGGGGTTCAGTACTTC.